The 3 T cell receptor beta chains given below trace back to one sample, sequenced in a study of identical twins. TCRdb redid the calling of the 5' RACE reads with MiXCR, one entry per CDR3 protein. The sample has more than 1.5 million distinct CDR3 sequences, less than 40% seen once. The sample comprised cord blood. The receptors shown here come from a newborn girl in good health.

This chain connects TRBV25-1 to TRBJ2-7; possibly TRBD1 or TRBD2 for D (5 bases each). The CDR3 runs 12 residues. V gave up 1 base and J gave up 7 bases, with 8 bases separating them. The V gene's germline CDR1 is MGHDK and CDR2 SYGVNS. CDR3 sequence (DNA): TGTGCCAGCAGTGAATGGGGGAATGAGCAGTACTTC. Residues: CASSEWGNEQYF.

In this sample, this clonotype turned up a few times. The V gene is TRBV7-2, the J gene TRBJ1-4, with TRBD1 identical over 8 bases. The CDR3 runs 16 residues. Germline CDR1 reads SGHTA; CDR2 reads FQGNSA. With V trimmed by 1 base and J by 2 bases, 3 bases remained unmatched. CDR3 DNA: TGTGCCAGCAGCTTAGGGACAGGGCACACTAATGAAAAACTGTTTTTT. It yields the protein CASSLGTGHTNEKLFF.

This sequence joins TRBV27 and TRBJ1-4; D is unclear. Trimming took off 6 bases at V and 10 bases at J, with 18 bases between the two ends. The germline V gene encodes CDR1 MNHEY and CDR2 SMNVEV (reference sequence). The CDR3 spans 14 residues. The CDR3 DNA follows: TGTGCCAGCAGGACCCGGGAAAATTTAGGAAAACTGTTTTTT. Translating gives CASRTRENLGKLFF.